This entry lists 31 T cell receptor beta chains sequenced from one sample in a study of molecular identifiers for immune sequencing clone quantification. Using its own MiXCR run on the PCR reads, TCRdb lists one record per CDR3 protein. The data contain 100,000 or so distinct CDR3 sequences, roughly a fifth of them singletons. The sample was naive CD8+ T cells from blood, with Jurkat cell RNA spiked in. The subset: FACS-sorted CD8+CD4-CCR7+CD45RA+ naive T cells. The receptor source for this set is a human donor in good health. Some libraries in this study had Jurkat cell RNA spiked in.

This clonotype was found a few times. Germline and junction disagree at one end, which may indicate a read error. The chain joins TRBV5-3 to TRBJ1-1; D not resolved. TRBV5-3 is recorded as an ORF, its role being uncertain. This CDR3 contains 13 residues. As DNA, the CDR3 is TGTGCCAGCAGCTTTCGAACCCTCCATGAAGCTTTCTTT. Translation: CASSFRTLHEAFF.

This clonotype was seen many times. This chain uses TRBV7-6 with TRBJ2-7; the D call may be TRBD1 or TRBD2 (6 bases each). Germline V gives CDR1 SGHVS, CDR2 FNYEAQ. CDR3 length equals 12 residues. V was trimmed by 4 bases and J by 4 bases, leaving 8 bases between them. CDR3 protein: CASSSGAYEQYF. CDR3 DNA: TGTGCCAGCAGCTCGGGGGCTTACGAGCAGTACTTC.

Of note for this clonotype: A read error may be the cause here, since a much bigger clone is one base away. This chain joins TRBV6-5 and TRBJ2-3; the D is unclear. Germline CDR1 is MNHEY and CDR2 is SVGAGI. Trimming shortened V by 0 bases and J by 0 bases, and 16 bases separated the two germline ends. CDR3 length: 18 amino acids. Here the CDR3 reads CASSYSLDVPTSTDTQYF. The CDR3, as DNA: TGTGCCAGCAGTTACTCTCTGGACGTACCCACTAGCACAGATACGCAGTATTTT.

The sample holds many counts of this clonotype. CDR3 region: CASSLMGGGNQPQHF. The DNA of the CDR3 is TGTGCCAGCAGCTTAATGGGAGGGGGCAATCAGCCCCAGCATTTT. The chain recombines TRBV7-9 with TRBJ1-5; perhaps TRBD1 as D (5 bases). CDR3 length: 15 residues. The V gene's germline CDR1 is SEHNR and CDR2 FQNEAQ (reference sequence). V lost 2 bases, J lost 2 bases, and 10 bases lay in between.

This clonotype was seen more than once but under ten times. This chain uses TRBV18 with TRBJ2-7; perhaps TRBD1 as D (6 bases). Germline values: CDR1 KGHSH, CDR2 LQKENI. V lost 0 bases and J lost 3, with 18 bases in between. The CDR3 consists of 17 residues. The CDR3 protein is CASSPPGPKRGIYEQYF. CDR3 sequence (DNA): TGTGCCAGCTCACCACCGGGACCTAAAAGGGGGATCTACGAGCAGTACTTC.

The rearrangement links TRBV6-1 to TRBJ2-1; perhaps TRBD1 as D (6 bases). The CDR3 is 15 residues long. CDR1 and CDR2 from the germline V gene are MNHNS and SASEGT. The ends were cut back, 7 bases at V and 5 bases at J, with 18 bases in the middle. CDR3 region: CASTLNRDTHNEQFF. DNA of the CDR3: TGTGCCAGCACCTTGAACCGGGACACTCACAATGAGCAGTTCTTC.

This clonotype was seen a handful of times. The chain couples TRBV27 to TRBJ1-1; tentative D call: TRBD1 (6 bases). Germline V lookup: CDR1 MNHEY, CDR2 SMNVEV (reference sequence). This CDR3 comprises 14 residues. V lost 10 bases and J lost 2, with 17 bases in between. CDR3 amino acids: CATRSGGANTEAFF. The CDR3 nucleotides are TGTGCCACCAGGAGTGGGGGGGCTAACACTGAAGCTTTCTTT.

This clonotype was recorded at least ten times. The CDR3 DNA follows: TGTGCCAGCAGTGAACTCCCCCCGGGACAGCTATACACAGATACGCAGTATTTT. Residues: CASSELPPGQLYTDTQYF. The chain joins TRBV6-1 to TRBJ2-3; 7 nucleotides align to TRBD1. This CDR3 contains 18 residues. Germline trimming cut 2 bases from V and 2 bases from J; bases unmatched to any gene: 13. Germline CDR1 MNHNS, CDR2 SASEGT.

This clonotype was counted only a few times. The J gene is TRBJ1-1, the V gene TRBV6-2 or TRBV6-3; D gene unclear. The germline CDR1 and CDR2 sequences are MNHEY and SVGEGT. There are 13 residues in the CDR3. The V end lost 3 bases, the J end lost 5 bases, and 10 bases lay between the germline ends. The CDR3 is CASSYGYNTEAFF. DNA of the CDR3: TGTGCCAGCAGTTATGGTTATAATACTGAAGCTTTCTTT.

Comments on this clonotype: This could be a read error, since a much larger clone is one nucleotide away. V usage is TRBV7-3 and J usage is TRBJ2-7, with a weak D call TRBD1 (5 bases). V lost 0 bases, J lost 6 bases, and 15 bases lay in between. There are 15 residues in the CDR3. Germline CDR1 SGHTA, CDR2 FQGTGA. The CDR3 loop reads CASSLTDPGLSEQYF. The CDR3, as DNA: TGTGCCAGCAGCTTAACGGACCCAGGGTTGAGCGAGCAGTACTTC.

V usage is TRBV28 and J usage is TRBJ2-1; 13 bases match TRBD2. V was pared by 3 bases and J by 4 bases, with 3 bases of the junction left unmatched. Germline V gene sequence: CDR1 MDHEN, CDR2 SYDVKM. The CDR3 has 16 residues. CDR3 sequence reads: CASSFRTSGGYNEQFF. CDR3 nucleotide sequence: TGTGCCAGCAGTTTCCGGACTAGCGGGGGATACAATGAGCAGTTCTTC.

In its sample, this clonotype was seen many times. The rearrangement links TRBV5-6 to TRBJ2-3; TRBD1 agrees at 7 bases. After removal of 4 bases from V and 0 bases from J, the junction contained 8 bases not matched to a gene. The germline V gene encodes CDR1 SGHDT and CDR2 YYEEEE. The CDR3 length is 16 residues. Here the CDR3 DNA reads TGTGCCAGCAGCATAGGGACAGAGCCGAGCACAGATACGCAGTATTTT. Translating gives CASSIGTEPSTDTQYF.

This clonotype occurred many times. The chain has TRBV3-1 and TRBJ2-3; D unclear. This CDR3 is built from 15 residues. CDR1 and CDR2 from the germline V gene are LGHDT and YNNKEL (reference sequence). Trimming took off 1 base at V and 0 bases at J, with 8 bases between the two ends. The CDR3 is CASSQGSRSTDTQYF. The CDR3 region has the DNA TGTGCCAGCAGCCAAGGTTCTCGTAGCACAGATACGCAGTATTTT.

This clonotype appeared many times. The chain joins TRBV15 to TRBJ2-1; D is tentatively TRBD1 or TRBD2 (5 bases each). The germline V and J ends were trimmed by 5 bases and 5 bases, with 19 bases remaining between them. CDR1 and CDR2 (germline): LNHNV, YYDKDF (reference sequence). This CDR3 spans 16 amino acids. Here the CDR3 DNA reads TGTGCCACCAGCCCTCCGCGAGAGGGGCCACACAATGAGCAGTTCTTC. Translating gives CATSPPREGPHNEQFF.

This clonotype has more than one count but fewer than ten. The rearrangement links TRBV5-4 to TRBJ2-7; a possible D gene is TRBD2 (5 bases). The CDR3 length is 12 residues. V was shortened by 5 bases and J by 13 bases, with 19 bases between the two germline ends. The germline CDR1 and CDR2 sequences are SGHNT and YYREEE (reference sequence). CDR3 amino acids: CASSSETEACYF. CDR3 DNA: TGTGCCAGCAGTTCAGAGACGGAGGCTTGTTACTTC.

This clonotype was counted ten times or more. V gene TRBV25-1 combines with J gene TRBJ2-7; TRBD1 matches at 7 bases. The germline CDR1 and CDR2 sequences are MGHDK and SYGVNS. The V and J ends lost 8 bases and 3 bases, in that order; junction bases with no gene match: 1. This CDR3 is built from 11 residues. As DNA, the CDR3 is TGTGCCAGCCAGGGGGTCTACGAGCAGTACTTC. Encoded protein: CASQGVYEQYF.

The gene calls are TRBV19 and TRBJ1-2, with 11 bases aligning to TRBD1. Germline V lookup: CDR1 LNHDA, CDR2 SQIVND (reference sequence). Trimming removed 7 bases from V and 4 bases from J; junction bases left unmatched: 11. The CDR3 runs to 16 residues. CDR3 amino acids: CASTPLGDRGFYGYTF. CDR3 in DNA: TGTGCCAGTACCCCATTGGGGGACAGGGGGTTCTATGGCTACACCTTC.

This chain connects TRBV6-5 to TRBJ2-7, with D uncertain. V was shortened by 7 bases and J by 7 bases, with 20 bases between the two germline ends. The CDR3 spans 14 residues. The germline gives CDR1 MNHEY, CDR2 SVGAGI. The CDR3 coding sequence is TGTGCCAGCACCCCCTTGCGCCTTCCTGGGGAGCAGTACTTC. It encodes CASTPLRLPGEQYF.

The gene calls are TRBV3-1 and TRBJ2-1, with 9 nucleotides matching TRBD2. After removal of 5 bases from V and 10 bases from J, the junction contained 12 bases not matched to a gene. This CDR3 contains 15 residues. Germline assignment: CDR1 LGHDT and CDR2 YNNKEL (reference sequence). CDR3 region: CASSESGTSINEQFF. DNA for the CDR3: TGTGCCAGCAGCGAGTCCGGGACTAGCATCAACGAGCAGTTCTTC.

This clonotype was observed many times. The V call is TRBV10-2, the J call TRBJ1-3; tentative D call: TRBD1 (6 bases). Germline V gene lookup returns CDR1 WSHSY and CDR2 SAAADI. The CDR3 contains 14 residues. The germline V and J ends were trimmed by 6 bases and 1 base, with 10 bases remaining between them. The chain's CDR3 is CASRTGPSGNTIYF. In DNA, the CDR3 is TGCGCCAGCAGGACAGGCCCGTCTGGAAACACCATATATTTT.

Comment on this clonotype: A much larger clone differs by one base, so this may be a read error. V is TRBV6-5 and J is TRBJ2-5; 11 nucleotides agree with TRBD1. Trimming took 1 base from V and 4 from J; bases not matched to a gene: 23. The CDR3 loop spans 22 amino acids. Germline CDR1 MNHEY, CDR2 SVGAGI. CDR3 DNA: TGTGCCAGCAGTTACTGGAGTGGACAGGGGGCGCGGACCACTGTGACTAGAGAGACCCAGTACTTC. It translates to CASSYWSGQGARTTVTRETQYF.

This clonotype was seen ten or more times. V and J are TRBV6-2 or TRBV6-3 and TRBJ2-3, with TRBD2 identical over 9 bases. Germline-derived CDR1 and CDR2 are MNHEY and SVGEGT. The CDR3 covers 18 residues. V lost 0 bases, J lost 2 bases, and 9 bases stayed unmatched. Here the CDR3 DNA reads TGTGCCAGCAGTTACTCGGGACTAGCCCCGCCGGTCACAGATACGCAGTATTTT. It encodes CASSYSGLAPPVTDTQYF.

This chain joins TRBV12-3 or TRBV12-4 and TRBJ2-3, with D perhaps matching TRBD2 (6 bases). V shed 5 bases and J shed 1 base, with 19 bases lying between them. The CDR3 covers 17 residues. The CDR3: CASSPPTDQRGTDTQYF. The CDR3 DNA follows: TGTGCCAGCAGTCCTCCGACTGACCAGCGGGGCACAGATACGCAGTATTTT.

This rearrangement joins TRBV20-1 to TRBJ2-7, with 14 bases identical to TRBD2. The J segment lost 2 bases and the V segment lost 3 bases, leaving 6 bases of the junction unmatched. The CDR3 contains 16 residues. Per the germline V gene, CDR1 is DFQATT and CDR2 is SNEGSKA (reference sequence). This CDR3 reads CSASGTSGGNAYEQYF. The CDR3 region has the DNA TGCAGTGCTAGTGGGACTAGCGGGGGAAATGCCTACGAGCAGTACTTC.

CDR3 DNA sequence: TGTGCCAGCAGCCAGTGGACAGGGGACCAAGAGACCCAGTACTTC. It codes for CASSQWTGDQETQYF. The genes are TRBV11-2 and TRBJ2-5; 9 bases fit TRBD1. Per the germline V gene, CDR1 is SGHAT and CDR2 is FQNNGV. The CDR3 consists of 15 residues. With V trimmed by 5 bases and J by 0 bases, 4 bases remained unmatched. Using reference TRBV11-2 and TRBJ2-5 for the parts outside the CDR3, the full variable domain is EAGVAQSPRYKIIEKRQSVAFWCNPISGHATLYWYQQILGQGPKLLIQFQNNGVVDDSQLPKDRFSAERLKGVDSTLKIQPAKLEDSAVYLCASSQWTGDQETQYFGPGTRLLVL.

About this clonotype: A much more abundant neighbour one base away suggests this may be a read error. The V call is TRBV6-2 or TRBV6-3, the J call TRBJ2-7, with 9 bases that match TRBD1. This CDR3 is built from 14 residues. The germline gives CDR1 MNHEY, CDR2 SVGEGT. Germline trimming cut 8 bases from V and 3 bases from J; bases unmatched to any gene: 8. Here the CDR3 reads CASGSGTGHYEQYF. The CDR3 DNA follows: TGTGCCAGCGGTTCCGGGACAGGGCACTACGAGCAGTACTTC.

This clonotype was counted between two and nine times. This rearrangement joins TRBV27 to TRBJ2-5; perhaps TRBD2 as D (5 bases). Trimming took 2 bases from V and 4 from J, leaving 8 bases between them. CDR1 and CDR2 (germline): MNHEY, SMNVEV (reference sequence). The CDR3 is 13 amino acids. This CDR3 reads CASSLRGSETQYF. In DNA form, the CDR3 reads TGTGCCAGCAGTTTACGCGGGTCAGAGACCCAGTACTTC.

Worth noting for this clonotype: A read error may account for a junction end that differs from germline. The chain is built from TRBV29-1 and TRBJ2-4; D not certain. Germline values: CDR1 SQVTM, CDR2 ANQGSEA. The CDR3 spans 13 residues. CDR3 loop: CGVRTALKNIQYF. The CDR3 DNA follows: TGCGGCGTCAGAACAGCCCTCAAAAACATTCAGTACTTC.

This clonotype was detected many times. V and J are TRBV12-3 or TRBV12-4 and TRBJ2-3; 8 bases are a match to TRBD1. With V trimmed by 6 bases and J by 0 bases, 8 bases remained unmatched. The CDR3 totals 16 residues. The CDR3 region has the DNA TGTGCCAGCAGAGGGATGGGACAGGTTAGCACAGATACGCAGTATTTT. It specifies CASRGMGQVSTDTQYF.

The sample holds a few counts of this clonotype. The chain employs TRBV5-6 and TRBJ2-5; 7 nucleotides match TRBD1. V trimming: 4 bases; J trimming: 2 bases; junction bases outside the gene matches: 11. The CDR3 is 16 residues long. Germline-derived CDR1 and CDR2 are SGHDT and YYEEEE. The CDR3 DNA sequence: TGTGCCAGCAGCCTCGGGACAGCCCCCACTCAAGAGACCCAGTACTTC. Encoded protein: CASSLGTAPTQETQYF.

The V call is TRBV4-1, the J call TRBJ2-1; a weak D match, TRBD2 (5 bases). With 4 bases removed from V and 10 bases from J, the gap between germline ends came to 29 bases. Germline CDR1 and CDR2: MGHRA and YSYEKL. There are 18 residues in the CDR3. CDR3 coding DNA: TGCGCCAGCAGCCGACAACCGAGCGGTGGGGTCCTCGGGGAAGAGCAGTTCTTC. This encodes CASSRQPSGGVLGEEQFF.